These 22 T cell receptor beta chains came from one sample sequenced in a study of T-cell memory formation after mild COVID-19. A single record per CDR3 protein comes from TCRdb applying MiXCR to the 5' RACE reads. There are about 560,000 distinct CDR3 sequences in the sample; 15% to 20% occur only once, and roughly 8% lies in the top ten. Sequencing was performed on PBMCs or a T cell subset sorted from them (not recorded which). Receptors originate from an adult woman who had mild COVID-19 (a few samples of this study predate the infection). Cell type and time point are not known.

The genes are TRBV11-3 and TRBJ2-2; D remains ambiguous. The V gene lost 5 bases and the J gene lost 5 bases, with 12 bases spanning the gap. Per germline, CDR1 SGHNT and CDR2 YENEEA. The CDR3 has 14 residues. The DNA of the CDR3 is TGTGCCAGCAGCAAGTCCTGGCGGACCGGGGAGCTGTTTTTT. Translation: CASSKSWRTGELFF.

This clonotype showed up many times. The gene calls are TRBV5-4 and TRBJ2-1, with no clear D. The V and J ends lost 0 bases and 3 bases respectively, with 10 bases between them. The CDR3 is made up of 15 amino acids. CDR1 SGHNT and CDR2 YYREEE come from the germline V gene (reference sequence). The DNA for the CDR3 is TGTGCCAGCAGCTTGGAACGCGGCGGCTACAATGAGCAGTTCTTC. This encodes CASSLERGGYNEQFF. The variable domain in full, with the rest retrieved from reference TRBV5-4 and TRBJ2-1, is ETGVTQSPTHLIKTRGQQVTLRCSSQSGHNTVSWYQQALGQGPQFIFQYYREEENGRGNFPPRFSGLQFPNYSSELNVNALELDDSALYLCASSLERGGYNEQFFGPGTRLTVL.

This clonotype was counted between two and nine times. This chain joins TRBV5-5 and TRBJ2-3, with TRBD2 matching over 10 bases. The CDR3 has 16 amino acids. The J segment lost 0 bases and the V segment lost 5 bases, leaving 6 bases of the junction unmatched. Per germline, CDR1 SGHKS and CDR2 YYEKEE (reference sequence). DNA of the CDR3: TGTGCCAGCAGGAGTAGCGGGGGGCCTAGCACAGATACGCAGTATTTT. It codes for CASRSSGGPSTDTQYF.

There are many counts of this clonotype. The chain employs TRBV6-5 and TRBJ2-7, with 7 bases aligning to TRBD1. Germline CDR1 reads MNHEY; CDR2 reads SVGAGI. The V and J ends lost 6 bases and 4 bases, in that order; junction bases with no gene match: 3. The CDR3 has 12 amino acids. CDR3 loop: CASSLDRYEQYF. For the CDR3, the DNA is TGTGCCAGCAGCTTGGACAGGTACGAGCAGTACTTC.

Only a few counts were recorded for this clonotype. This chain joins TRBV12-3 or TRBV12-4 and TRBJ2-3; TRBD1 might be the D (5 bases). This CDR3 spans 14 amino acids. Trimming pared 6 bases from V and 1 base from J, leaving 11 bases between. The CDR3 DNA follows: TGTGCCAGCAGCCCAGCACAGGGCACAGATACGCAGTATTTT. Its translation: CASSPAQGTDTQYF.

Remarks on this clonotype: A junction boundary mismatches the germline segment, possibly from a read error. The chain joins TRBV10-3 to TRBJ1-1; D is ambiguous. The CDR3 contains 12 residues. Germline V gives CDR1 ENHRY, CDR2 SYGVKD. CDR3 bases: TGTGCCATCAGTGAGTCCGTGGCAGAAGCGTTCTTT. Amino acids: CAISESVAEAFF.

The table lists this clonotype with a few counts. The chain joins TRBV11-3 to TRBJ1-1; D unclear. CDR1 is SGHNT, CDR2 YENEEA, per germline. The CDR3 sequence is 12 residues long. V gave up 4 bases and J gave up 10 bases, with 13 bases separating them. CDR3 sequence (DNA): TGTGCCAGCAGCTGGGCCGACCGGCGAGCTTTCTTT. Translation gives CASSWADRRAFF.

The chain recombines TRBV5-1 with TRBJ2-7, with no clear D. V lost 2 bases to trimming and J lost 0 bases, with 9 bases between them. The CDR3 contains 14 residues. Per germline, CDR1 SGHRS and CDR2 YFSETQ. CDR3 sequence (DNA): TGCGCCAGCAGCTTCAGGATTTCCTCCTACGAGCAGTACTTC. This gives the protein CASSFRISSYEQYF.

This clonotype has a handful of counts. The chain employs TRBV5-1 and TRBJ2-3; 10 bases fit TRBD1. The CDR3 length is 15 residues. Losses at the gene ends were 2 bases for V and 5 bases for J; bases not matched to a gene: 5. Per the germline V gene, CDR1 is SGHRS and CDR2 is YFSETQ. The CDR3 reads CASSFGQGVGDTQYF. The CDR3 region has the DNA TGCGCCAGCAGCTTCGGACAGGGGGTCGGAGATACGCAGTATTTT.

The J gene is TRBJ2-3, the V gene TRBV6-5; 8 bases line up with TRBD2. V lost 4 bases and J lost 6; bases outside the gene matches: 9. The germline V gene has CDR1 MNHEY and CDR2 SVGAGI. CDR3 size: 15 residues. The chain's CDR3 is CASSSPGGPGDTQYF. The CDR3 nucleotides are TGTGCCAGCAGTTCGCCGGGAGGGCCTGGGGATACGCAGTATTTT.

The V gene is TRBV7-2, the J gene TRBJ2-7; possibly TRBD1 or TRBD2 for D (7 bases each). In germline, CDR1 is SGHTA, CDR2 FQGNSA. This CDR3 has 14 residues. V lost 5 bases and J lost 6, with 17 bases in between. CDR3 amino acids: CASSPRGEGGEQYF. In DNA form, the CDR3 reads TGTGCCAGCAGCCCCAGGGGGGAGGGAGGCGAGCAGTACTTC.

This sequence joins TRBV12-3 or TRBV12-4 and TRBJ2-7; a possible D gene is TRBD1 (5 bases). The CDR3 runs to 16 residues. V lost 5 bases to trimming and J lost 2 bases, with 19 bases between them. The CDR3 DNA is TGTGCCAGCAGTCCCTTCGGGTCAACAGGAACCTACGAGCAGTACTTC. Protein sequence: CASSPFGSTGTYEQYF.

The J gene is TRBJ2-1, the V gene TRBV12-3 or TRBV12-4, with 9 bases identical to TRBD2. The CDR3 is made up of 16 amino acids. The V and J ends lost 7 bases and 2 bases, in that order; junction bases with no gene match: 9. For the CDR3, the DNA is TGTGCCAGCACCCTCCTGGGCGGGGGGGCCTACAATGAGCAGTTCTTC. This gives the protein CASTLLGGGAYNEQFF.

The V call is TRBV4-1, the J call TRBJ2-7; D uncertain. The CDR3 is 13 amino acids. The V gene's germline CDR1 is MGHRA and CDR2 YSYEKL. V shed 3 bases and J shed 6 bases, with 12 bases lying between them. CDR3 in amino acids: CASSHRVSFEQYF. The CDR3 coding sequence is TGCGCCAGCAGCCACCGGGTTTCGTTCGAGCAGTACTTC.

The chain is built from TRBV7-2 and TRBJ1-3; no definite D call. Trimming left V 1 base short and J 8 bases short, with 9 bases between. The CDR3 runs to 13 residues. CDR1 and CDR2 from the germline V gene are SGHTA and FQGNSA. CDR3 nucleotides: TGTGCCAGCAGCTTAGTAGGGAAGGACACCATATATTTT. This gives the protein CASSLVGKDTIYF.

The chain carries TRBV20-1 and TRBJ1-1; D remains ambiguous. The CDR3 sequence is 13 residues long. Germline CDR1 DFQATT, CDR2 SNEGSKA (reference sequence). The ends were cut back, 0 bases at V and 7 bases at J, with 12 bases in the middle. DNA of the CDR3: TGCAGTGCTAGAGATAACAATTGGGGTGAAGCTTTCTTT. Its translation is CSARDNNWGEAFF.

This clonotype was picked up a small number of times. The J gene is TRBJ2-1, the V gene TRBV29-1; 9 bases are a match to TRBD2. Trimming took 4 bases from V and 3 from J; bases not matched to a gene: 4. Germline values: CDR1 SQVTM, CDR2 ANQGSEA. This CDR3 is 14 amino acids long. Written as DNA, the CDR3 is TGCAGCGTTGGGAGCGGGAGGATCTACAATGAGCAGTTCTTC. Encoded protein: CSVGSGRIYNEQFF.

The chain uses TRBV12-3 or TRBV12-4 and TRBJ2-7, with TRBD2 as a possible D gene (6 bases). V gave up 7 bases and J gave up 3 bases, with 16 bases separating them. CDR3 size: 14 residues. The CDR3 loop reads CASIGERADYEQYF. In DNA, the CDR3 is TGTGCCAGCATCGGGGAGCGGGCAGACTACGAGCAGTACTTC.

The chain joins TRBV7-2 to TRBJ2-6, with D perhaps TRBD2 (6 bases). Trimming stripped 3 bases from V and 0 bases from J, with 12 bases between. The CDR3 runs 17 residues. The germline V gene encodes CDR1 SGHTA and CDR2 FQGNSA. CDR3 protein: CASSFQGLSSGANVLTF. The CDR3 DNA reads as TGTGCCAGCAGCTTCCAGGGACTGAGCTCTGGGGCCAACGTCCTGACTTTC.

This clonotype turned up a few times. The chain carries TRBV7-9 and TRBJ2-1; D is perhaps TRBD1 or TRBD2 (5 bases each). The CDR3 length is 15 residues. The germline CDR1 and CDR2 sequences are SEHNR and FQNEAQ (reference sequence). Trimming took 4 bases from V and 4 from J, leaving 14 bases between them. CDR3 nucleotides: TGTGCCAGCAGCTCAAGGGGTGGGGGATACAATGAGCAGTTCTTC. Translated: CASSSRGGGYNEQFF. Combining the CDR3 with reference TRBV7-9 and TRBJ2-1 gives the whole variable domain DTGVSQNPRHKITKRGQNVTFRCDPISEHNRLYWYRQTLGQGPEFLTYFQNEAQLEKSRLLSDRFSAERPKGSFSTLEIQRTEQGDSAMYLCASSSRGGGYNEQFFGPGTRLTVL.

In its sample, this clonotype was seen a few times. The gene calls are TRBV20-1 and TRBJ1-2; D perhaps matches TRBD1 (5 bases). The germline gives CDR1 DFQATT, CDR2 SNEGSKA (reference sequence). Trimming took 6 bases from V and 3 from J, leaving 14 bases between them. The CDR3 has 13 amino acids. The CDR3 region has the DNA TGCAGTGCCGGGACCGATTCGGACTATGGCTACACCTTC. Protein: CSAGTDSDYGYTF.

This clonotype appeared a few times. The chain combines TRBV9 with TRBJ1-1; a weak D match, TRBD1 (6 bases). The CDR3 is 15 amino acids. Germline CDR1 SGDLS, CDR2 YYNGEE. Trimming left V 4 bases short and J 3 bases short, with 16 bases between. The CDR3 protein is CASSSMTGLYTEAFF. In nucleotides, the CDR3 is TGTGCCAGCAGCTCGATGACAGGTCTGTACACTGAAGCTTTCTTT.